Reported below is one TCR beta chain. Its target is unknown. This specimen belongs to a study of cytomegalovirus exposure and HLA in healthy donors. General study points: A classifier reportedly called cytomegalovirus status with high sensitivity and specificity.

Sequencing used immunoSEQ multiplex PCR; TCRdb keeps in-frame clones, though not all of them. The table includes about 140,000 clones, roughly 81% detected once. V was clipped by 5 bases and J by 5 bases, with 15 bases between them. Per germline, CDR1 SNHLY and CDR2 FYNNEI. The CDR3 sequence is 14 residues long. The source material was PBMCs. This chain joins TRBV2 and TRBJ1-2; no firm D call. The sequence derives from a woman in her 30s in good health and CMV-seronegative. As DNA, the CDR3 is TGTGCCAGCAGTAAGGAGGGCGAGGGTTATGGCTACACCTTC. Translating it yields CASSKEGEGYGYTF.